The clone carrying this TCR beta chain showed up many times. This entry is derived from a study of T cells in Graves' hyperthyroidism and ophthalmopathy. Amplification of TCR beta CDR3 regions used RNA as the template. A first-round RT-PCR of the TCR CDR3 used the HTBI primer set. TCRdb analysed the multiplex PCR reads with MiXCR anew, one entry per CDR3 protein. The table records under 500,000 distinct CDR3 sequences, roughly an eighth of them present only once. The sequence came from a man aged 50 to 59 with Graves' ophthalmopathy. The sample was blood.

The CDR3 loop reads CASSQGSQETQYF. CDR3 coding DNA: TGTGCCAGCAGCCAAGGCTCCCAAGAGACCCAGTACTTC. The V and J genes are TRBV3-1 and TRBJ2-5, with unresolved D. The CDR3 totals 13 residues. V dropped 1 base and J dropped 1 base, with 4 bases sitting between them. Looked up from germline, CDR1 is LGHDT and CDR2 is YNNKEL (reference sequence).